Following are 10 T cell receptor beta chains from one sample sequenced in a study of blood T cell repertoires in COVID-19. Only in-frame clones appear in the TCRdb table, and some are missing; sequencing was by immunoSEQ multiplex PCR. The table includes roughly 78,000 clones, approximately 90% detected once. The source material was peripheral blood. All receptors derive from a man between 60 and 70 years old with acute or convalescent COVID-19.

The chain joins TRBV23-1 to TRBJ1-4, with D hard to call. TRBV23-1 has ORF status, its function being uncertain. Trimming removed 4 bases at V and 0 bases at J, with 6 bases between. The CDR3 has 14 residues. CDR3 DNA sequence: TGCGCCAGCAGTCGGGCTCCAACTAATGAAAAACTGTTTTTT. Translating gives CASSRAPTNEKLFF.

Concerning this clone: Other DNA sequences in this sample translate to the same CDR3. The rearrangement joins TRBV18 to TRBJ2-7, with TRBD1 identical over 8 bases. The CDR3 contains 16 residues. Germline V gene lookup returns CDR1 KGHSH and CDR2 LQKENI. The V gene end was trimmed by 3 bases and the J gene end by 5 bases; junction bases not matched to a gene: 12. The DNA for the CDR3 is TGTGCCAGCTCACCGCCGGACAGGGTAAGGGGTGACGAGCAGTACTTC. Translated, it gives CASSPPDRVRGDEQYF. The full variable domain, in which reference TRBV18 and TRBJ2-7 provide the parts outside the CDR3, is NAGVMQNPRHLVRRRGQEARLRCSPMKGHSHVYWYRQLPEEGLKFMVYLQKENIIDESGMPKERFSAEFPKEGPSILRIQQVVRGDSAAYFCASSPPDRVRGDEQYFGPGTRLTVT.

The chain employs TRBV18 and TRBJ1-1, with D maybe TRBD1 (6 bases). In germline, CDR1 is KGHSH, CDR2 LQKENI. The CDR3 has 15 amino acids. V was pared by 5 bases and J by 0 bases, with 13 bases between. The CDR3 reads CASSTGQLMNTEAFF. The CDR3 DNA reads as TGTGCCAGCTCAACCGGACAGCTAATGAACACTGAAGCTTTCTTT.

The V call is TRBV3-1 (or the pseudogene TRBV3-2), the J call TRBJ1-1, with D perhaps TRBD1 (6 bases). Trimming cost V 0 bases and J 4 bases, with 9 bases left between them. The CDR3 has 14 residues. The germline gives CDR1 LGHDT, CDR2 YNNKEL (reference sequence). The CDR3 reads CASSQDLRGTEAFF. The CDR3 DNA is TGTGCCAGCAGCCAAGATCTCAGGGGCACTGAAGCTTTCTTT.

In DNA, the CDR3 is TGTGCCAGCATTCTGACAGGGGGTTTTGAAAAACTGTTTTTT. It is translated as CASILTGGFEKLFF. The rearrangement joins TRBV27 to TRBJ1-4; TRBD1 matches 9 bases. CDR1 MNHEY and CDR2 SMNVEV come from the germline V gene (reference sequence). The CDR3 has 14 residues. Trimming cost V 7 bases and J 7 bases; bases outside gene matches: 7.

J is TRBJ2-2 and V is TRBV9; D is ambiguous. This CDR3 has 12 amino acids. Trimming shortened V by 0 bases and J by 7 bases, and 4 bases separated the two germline ends. Germline V CDR1 and CDR2: SGDLS, YYNGEE. The CDR3 coding sequence is TGTGCCAGCAGCGTAGCCCGCGGGGAGCTGTTTTTT. It codes for CASSVARGELFF.

The chain has TRBV7-3 and TRBJ1-1; D unclear. The ends were cut back, 5 bases at V and 1 base at J, with 11 bases in the middle. The CDR3 loop spans 14 amino acids. Germline V gene lookup returns CDR1 SGHTA and CDR2 FQGTGA. Here the CDR3 reads CASSPGVWNTEAFF. The DNA of the CDR3 is TGTGCCAGCAGCCCCGGGGTGTGGAACACTGAAGCTTTCTTT.

The chain uses TRBV5-1 and TRBJ1-4; the D gene is possibly TRBD1 (6 bases). The V gene lost 0 bases and the J gene lost 8 bases, with 14 bases spanning the gap. This CDR3 is 15 amino acids long. The germline V gene has CDR1 SGHRS and CDR2 YFSETQ. CDR3 DNA sequence: TGCGCCAGCAGCTTGGCCACAGGGCGTGGGGAAAAACTGTTTTTT. Protein sequence: CASSLATGRGEKLFF. The full variable domain, in which reference TRBV5-1 and TRBJ1-4 provide the parts outside the CDR3, is KAGVTQTPRYLIKTRGQQVTLSCSPISGHRSVSWYQQTPGQGLQFLFEYFSETQRNKGNFPGRFSGRQFSNSRSEMNVSTLELGDSALYLCASSLATGRGEKLFFGSGTQLSVL.

The CDR3, as DNA: TGTGCCAGCAGAAAACTAGCGGGTATGACAGATACGCAGTATTTT. Its protein is CASRKLAGMTDTQYF. The rearrangement joins TRBV6-5 to TRBJ2-3, with 9 bases matching TRBD2. Trimming removed 6 bases from V and 3 bases from J; junction bases left unmatched: 7. CDR1 and CDR2 from the germline V gene are MNHEY and SVGAGI. The CDR3 has 15 residues.

This chain uses TRBV27 with TRBJ2-1; 11 nucleotides match TRBD1. This CDR3 comprises 14 residues. V gave up 4 bases and J gave up 7 bases; unmatched junction bases: 3. Germline V gene sequence: CDR1 MNHEY, CDR2 SMNVEV (reference sequence). The CDR3 DNA is TGTGCCAGCAGTTCGGGACAGGGGGTGAATGAGCAGTTCTTC. This sequence encodes CASSSGQGVNEQFF.